This entry lists 14 T cell receptor beta chains sequenced from one sample in a study of identical twins. TCRdb reprocessed the 5' RACE reads via MiXCR and lists one record per CDR3 protein. The sample carries roughly 230,000 distinct CDR3 sequences, about 8% recorded once. The same data also went into a second study, on yellow fever vaccine responses in identical twins.

Sequenced material: CD8+ T cells sorted from blood. The source is a woman younger than 35 in good health.

This clonotype turned up a few times. The V call is TRBV29-1, the J call TRBJ2-3; D assignment may be TRBD1 or TRBD2 (5 bases each). Germline lookup yields CDR1 SQVTM and CDR2 ANQGSEA. The CDR3 contains 13 residues. Trimming left V 5 bases short and J 1 base short, with 10 bases between. The CDR3 here is CSVFQGGTDTQYF. In DNA form, the CDR3 reads TGCAGCGTTTTCCAGGGAGGCACAGATACGCAGTATTTT.

The rearrangement joins TRBV7-9 to TRBJ2-7; perhaps D is TRBD1 or TRBD2 (6 bases each). Trimming left V 5 bases short and J 6 bases short, with 14 bases between. The CDR3 runs to 13 residues. Germline CDR1 SEHNR, CDR2 FQNEAQ (reference sequence). CDR3: CASSPPGGSEQYF. In DNA, the CDR3 is TGTGCCAGCAGCCCCCCCGGGGGCAGCGAGCAGTACTTC.

The sample holds many counts of this clonotype. This chain links TRBV7-2 with TRBJ2-5, with 7 nucleotides matching TRBD1. After removal of 4 bases from V and 2 bases from J, the junction contained 4 bases not matched to a gene. CDR3 size: 14 residues. CDR1 and CDR2 from the germline V gene are SGHTA and FQGNSA. The CDR3 here is CASSSGQRQETQYF. The CDR3 region has the DNA TGTGCCAGCAGCTCGGGACAGCGGCAAGAGACCCAGTACTTC.

The V call is TRBV12-3 or TRBV12-4, the J call TRBJ2-3, with 13 bases fitting TRBD2. V dropped 6 bases and J dropped 5; count of bases not matched to a gene: 5. The CDR3 spans 15 residues. The DNA of the CDR3 is TGTGCCAGCAGCCGACTAGCGGGAGGTGGAGATACGCAGTATTTT. This translates into CASSRLAGGGDTQYF.

The sample holds many counts of this clonotype. This sequence joins TRBV3-1 and TRBJ2-2, with unresolved D. From germline, CDR1 is LGHDT and CDR2 YNNKEL (reference sequence). CDR3 size: 14 residues. The ends were cut back, 1 base at V and 6 bases at J, with 9 bases in the middle. Here the CDR3 DNA reads TGTGCCAGCAGCCAAGTGTCAGGCGCCGGGGAGCTGTTTTTT. It yields the protein CASSQVSGAGELFF.

This clonotype turned up a few times. The chain couples TRBV20-1 to TRBJ2-7; 7 nucleotides agree with TRBD2. The germline V gene encodes CDR1 DFQATT and CDR2 SNEGSKA (reference sequence). V lost 0 bases to trimming and J lost 2 bases; unmatched junction nucleotides: 7. This CDR3 has 15 residues. The CDR3 DNA reads as TGCAGTGCTAGAGATAGGCGGGAGTGGGCCTACGAGCAGTACTTC. The encoded protein is CSARDRREWAYEQYF.

The chain joins TRBV20-1 to TRBJ1-1; D might be TRBD1 (6 bases). This CDR3 contains 13 residues. Per the germline V gene, CDR1 is DFQATT and CDR2 is SNEGSKA (reference sequence). V was cut by 0 bases and J by 7 bases, with 12 bases left in between. This chain's CDR3 is CSARETGVYEAFF. The CDR3 DNA reads as TGCAGTGCTAGAGAGACAGGCGTTTATGAAGCTTTCTTT.

This clonotype was counted at least ten times. V usage is TRBV5-6 and J usage is TRBJ2-7, with 8 bases aligning to TRBD2. Per germline, CDR1 SGHDT and CDR2 YYEEEE. This CDR3 contains 15 residues. V was pared by 3 bases and J by 0 bases, with 5 bases of the junction left unmatched. As DNA, the CDR3 is TGTGCCAGCAGCTCAGTGAGCGGGGGCTCCTACGAGCAGTACTTC. Residues: CASSSVSGGSYEQYF.

This clonotype came up a few times. V is TRBV30 and J is TRBJ2-2; D not certain. V was trimmed by 8 bases and J by 6 bases, leaving 10 bases between them. Germline loops: CDR1 GTSNPN, CDR2 SVGIG (reference sequence). There are 11 residues in the CDR3. Here the CDR3 DNA reads TGTGCCCGATATGGGGCCGGGGAGCTGTTTTTT. This sequence encodes CARYGAGELFF.

In this sample, this clonotype turned up many times. The chain joins TRBV7-9 to TRBJ2-1; 12 bases match TRBD2. The CDR3 is made up of 15 amino acids. The germline V gene encodes CDR1 SEHNR and CDR2 FQNEAQ (reference sequence). V shed 5 bases and J 3 bases; nucleotides not matched to a gene: 2. CDR3 sequence reads: CASSPGLAGYNEQFF. The CDR3 DNA sequence: TGTGCCAGCAGCCCGGGACTAGCGGGCTACAATGAGCAGTTCTTC.

J is TRBJ2-1 and V is TRBV2; no clear D gene. The V end lost 9 bases, the J end lost 4 bases, and 7 bases lay between the germline ends. The V gene's germline CDR1 is SNHLY and CDR2 FYNNEI. This CDR3 region has 11 residues. This CDR3 is CARQIYNEQFF. The CDR3 nucleotides read TGTGCCAGACAGATTTACAATGAGCAGTTCTTC.

On this clonotype itself: At one end the junction does not follow the germline gene, possibly because of a read error. V is TRBV9 and J is TRBJ2-3; 9 bases align to TRBD2. The CDR3 spans 18 residues. Germline-derived CDR1 and CDR2 are SGDLS and YYNGEE. CDR3 protein: CACSVEGSGGHSTDTQYF. The CDR3 DNA sequence: TGTGCCTGCAGCGTAGAGGGTAGCGGGGGCCATAGCACAGATACGCAGTATTTT.

The chain joins TRBV7-9 to TRBJ2-1, with 8 bases identical to TRBD1. V dropped 5 bases and J dropped 7; count of bases not matched to a gene: 7. The CDR3 totals 14 residues. CDR1 and CDR2 (germline): SEHNR, FQNEAQ (reference sequence). The CDR3 nucleotides are TGTGCCAGCAGCCCGACCAGGACAGGGAATGAGCAGTTCTTC. Its translation is CASSPTRTGNEQFF.

The V call is TRBV27, the J call TRBJ2-7; 11 positions agree with TRBD2. Germline CDR1 and CDR2: MNHEY and SMNVEV (reference sequence). The CDR3 length is 15 residues. V was clipped by 6 bases and J by 1 base; unmatched bases: 5. The DNA for the CDR3 is TGTGCCAGCAGACCTAGCGGGGGGATATCCTACGAGCAGTACTTC. It specifies CASRPSGGISYEQYF.